This TCR beta chain was sequenced during a study of CD8+ T cells in alopecia areata. Across the study: Recipient mice, approximately 6-11-week-old female C3H/HeJ animals, received skin from 6-12-month-old C3H/HeJ graft donors with spontaneous alopecia. Study-level findings and limits: There were also resident alphabeta T cells of normal skin sequenced in scalp samples. Researchers report lesional scalp, most notably alopecia totalis/universalis, outstripped normal scalp in clonality.

CDR1 is NSQYPW, CDR2 LRSPGD, per germline (reference sequence). The junction had 4 bases not matched to a gene; V was cut back by 0 bases and J by 3 bases. CDR3 length: 15 residues. In each case, RNA was isolated and then reverse transcribed into cDNA as the sequencing template. Sequenced by immunoSEQ multiplex PCR; TCRdb stores in-frame clones only, minus some. Sampling found approximately 280,000 clones, none seen once. Cells pooled from cutaneous lymph nodes were sorted on CD4, CD8alpha, NKG2D, NKG2ACE and other markers. In this sample, this clone turned up a few times. Its antigen is not known. The genes and germline here are from mouse. The read ends 4 residues before the CDR3 terminus; that terminus is restored from the germline J gene. The sample has other DNA sequences that encode this CDR3 too.

The receptor's source is a C3H/HeJ mouse with alopecia areata. Mouse MHC haplotype: H2-k. The sequenced sample consisted of CD4+ T cells sorted from a lymph node. The V gene is TRBV1, the J gene TRBJ1-2; TRBD1 matches 7 bases. This CDR3 reads CTCSADRGRDSDYTF. The CDR3 bases that were read are TGCACCTGCAGTGCAGATAGGGGGCGCGACTCC.